This T cell receptor beta chain was profiled in a study of cytomegalovirus exposure and HLA in healthy donors. This clone was picked up one time. The CDR3 is 15 residues long. The V and J ends lost 0 bases and 2 bases respectively, with 10 bases between them. Per the germline V gene, CDR1 is SGHNT and CDR2 is YYREEE (reference sequence). In the PCR, 60 Vbeta and 13 Jbeta primers were used. Some clones are missing from TCRdb's copy, which holds only in-frame ones; the method was immunoSEQ multiplex PCR. The sample yields a few hundred thousand clones, 84% seen once. Material for sequencing was PBMCs. This sequence joins TRBV5-4 and TRBJ2-3; D might be TRBD1 (6 bases). The sequence was obtained from a woman aged 40 to 50 in good health and CMV-seropositive. This chain's CDR3 is CASSLEGQHTDTQYF. The DNA of the CDR3 is TGTGCCAGCAGCTTGGAAGGACAGCACACAGATACGCAGTATTTT.